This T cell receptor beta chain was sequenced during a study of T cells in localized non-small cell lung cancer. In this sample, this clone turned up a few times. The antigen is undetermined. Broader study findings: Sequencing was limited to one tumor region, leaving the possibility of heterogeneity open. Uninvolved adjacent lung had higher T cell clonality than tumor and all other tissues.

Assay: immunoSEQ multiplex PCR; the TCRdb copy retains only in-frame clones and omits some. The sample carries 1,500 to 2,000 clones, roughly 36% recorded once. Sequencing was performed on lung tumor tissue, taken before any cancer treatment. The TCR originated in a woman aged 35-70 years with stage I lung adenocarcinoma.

The CDR3 bases are TGTGCCAGCAGCTTAATCGGGATACTTGGGGAGCTGTTTTTT. The encoded protein is CASSLIGILGELFF. The chain employs TRBV7-1 and TRBJ2-2; TRBD2 might be the D (5 bases). TRBV7-1 is marked as an open reading frame, function uncertain. The CDR3 has 14 amino acids. V was shortened by 4 bases and J by 8 bases, with 14 bases between the two germline ends.